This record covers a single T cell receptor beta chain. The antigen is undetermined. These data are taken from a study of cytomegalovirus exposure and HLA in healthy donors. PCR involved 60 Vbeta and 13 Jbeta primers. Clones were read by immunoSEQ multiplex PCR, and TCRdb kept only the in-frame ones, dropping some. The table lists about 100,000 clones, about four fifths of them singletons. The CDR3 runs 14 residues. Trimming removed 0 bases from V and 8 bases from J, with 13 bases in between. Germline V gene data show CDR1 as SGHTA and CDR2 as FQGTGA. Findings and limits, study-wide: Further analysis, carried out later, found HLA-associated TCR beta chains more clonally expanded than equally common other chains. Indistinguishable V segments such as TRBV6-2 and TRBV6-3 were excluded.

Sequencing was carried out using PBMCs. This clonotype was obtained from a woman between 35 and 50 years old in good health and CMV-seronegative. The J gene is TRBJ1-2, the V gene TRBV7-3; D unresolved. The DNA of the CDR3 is TGTGCCAGCAGCTTAACGTCGGCAGGTGGGGGCTACACCTTC. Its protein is CASSLTSAGGGYTF.